Below are 20 T cell receptor beta chains sequenced from a single sample in a study of cytomegalovirus exposure and HLA in healthy donors. Some clones are missing from TCRdb's copy, which holds only in-frame ones; the method was immunoSEQ multiplex PCR. The table lists some 350,000 clones, about 90% of them singletons. The specimen sequenced was PBMCs. The receptors here all came from a woman aged 25 to 39 in good health and CMV-seropositive.

The rearrangement joins TRBV27 to TRBJ2-7, with a tentative D call TRBD2 (6 bases). This CDR3 is built from 13 residues. V lost 8 bases and J lost 1, with 12 bases in between. The germline CDR1 and CDR2 sequences are MNHEY and SMNVEV (reference sequence). The CDR3 reads CASGAGTSYEQYF. DNA for the CDR3: TGTGCCAGCGGCGCCGGGACTTCCTACGAGCAGTACTTC.

The rearrangement joins TRBV6-1 to TRBJ2-7, with a weak D call TRBD1 (5 bases). Germline CDR1 is MNHNS and CDR2 is SASEGT. There are 15 residues in the CDR3. V shed 6 bases and J shed 1 base, with 16 bases lying between them. In DNA, the CDR3 is TGTGCCAGCAGGACCCAGGGCCCGCTATCCTACGAGCAGTACTTC. Translating it yields CASRTQGPLSYEQYF.

V is TRBV5-1 and J is TRBJ1-4, with TRBD1 as a possible D gene (5 bases). Germline CDR1 and CDR2: SGHRS and YFSETQ. Deletions cut 3 bases from V and 0 bases from J, with 12 bases between. This CDR3 comprises 16 residues. The CDR3 DNA sequence: TGCGCCAGCAGCTCTGATAGGGGCCCAACTAATGAAAAACTGTTTTTT. Translated: CASSSDRGPTNEKLFF.

In its sample, this clone was seen once. This rearrangement joins TRBV27 to TRBJ2-1; 9 positions agree with TRBD2. The CDR3 extends over 15 amino acids. Trimming cost V 3 bases and J 9 bases; bases outside gene matches: 9. Germline CDR1 MNHEY, CDR2 SMNVEV (reference sequence). The CDR3 nucleotides read TGTGCCAGCAGTTTTGGCGGGGGGGCCCCGGGTGAGCAGTTCTTC. It is translated as CASSFGGGAPGEQFF.

The chain employs TRBV29-1 and TRBJ2-2; no definite D call. Germline V gene lookup returns CDR1 SQVTM and CDR2 ANQGSEA. Trimming took 5 bases from V and 4 from J, leaving 8 bases between them. The CDR3 extends over 12 amino acids. The CDR3 region is CSVSDPTGELFF. CDR3 in DNA: TGCAGCGTTTCGGACCCCACCGGGGAGCTGTTTTTT.

V gene TRBV28 combines with J gene TRBJ1-6; 9 bases line up with TRBD1. CDR3 length: 15 amino acids. Germline lookup yields CDR1 MDHEN and CDR2 SYDVKM. The V segment lost 6 bases and the J segment 7 bases; nucleotides outside the gene matches: 7. The CDR3 DNA sequence: TGTGCCAGCAGGGGCCGGGACAGGGTAAATTCACCCCTCCACTTT. Translating gives CASRGRDRVNSPLHF.

The chain uses TRBV27 and TRBJ2-3, with TRBD2 identical over 11 bases. The germline gives CDR1 MNHEY, CDR2 SMNVEV (reference sequence). V was clipped by 7 bases and J by 2 bases; unmatched bases: 5. The CDR3 runs 15 residues. The CDR3 loop reads CASNQGLAVTDTQYF. For the CDR3, the DNA is TGTGCCAGCAACCAGGGACTAGCGGTCACAGATACGCAGTATTTT.

The chain links TRBV28 to TRBJ2-7; no reliable D call. The germline V gene encodes CDR1 MDHEN and CDR2 SYDVKM. The CDR3 sequence is 13 residues long. Trimming removed 5 bases from V and 0 bases from J, with 8 bases in between. This chain's CDR3 is CASSLSFSYEQYF. The CDR3 nucleotides read TGTGCCAGCAGTCTGTCTTTCTCCTACGAGCAGTACTTC.

The V gene is TRBV2, the J gene TRBJ2-1; 7 nucleotides align to TRBD1. The CDR3 has 15 amino acids. Germline CDR1 and CDR2: SNHLY and FYNNEI. Trimming cost V 5 bases and J 4 bases; bases outside gene matches: 8. In nucleotides, the CDR3 is TGTGCCAGCAGTTCGGCAGGGGGTTCTTACAATGAGCAGTTCTTC. Amino acids: CASSSAGGSYNEQFF.

The chain links TRBV27 to TRBJ2-1; D is unclear. Between the trimmed V and J ends, which lost 8 bases and 0 bases, there was a span of 14 bases. The length of the CDR3 is 15 residues. Germline assignment: CDR1 MNHEY and CDR2 SMNVEV (reference sequence). The CDR3 is CASSGGESSYNEQFF. CDR3 DNA: TGTGCCAGCTCTGGTGGGGAAAGCTCCTACAATGAGCAGTTCTTC.

The V and J genes are TRBV28 and TRBJ2-7; D perhaps matches TRBD2 (7 bases). The CDR3 length is 14 residues. Germline CDR1 reads MDHEN; CDR2 reads SYDVKM. V gave up 2 bases and J gave up 4 bases, with 12 bases separating them. CDR3 loop: CASSLRGGGYEQYF. CDR3 nucleotides: TGTGCCAGCAGTTTACGCGGGGGCGGATACGAGCAGTACTTC. The full variable domain, completed using reference TRBV28 and TRBJ2-7, is DVKVTQSSRYLVKRTGEKVFLECVQDMDHENMFWYRQDPGLGLRLIYFSYDVKMKEKGDIPEGYSVSREKKERFSLILESASTNQTSMYLCASSLRGGGYEQYFGPGTRLTVT.

V gene TRBV7-6 combines with J gene TRBJ2-1, with D perhaps matching TRBD2 (6 bases). Germline-derived CDR1 and CDR2 are SGHVS and FNYEAQ. The CDR3 length is 15 residues. Trimming took 5 bases from V and 9 from J, leaving 20 bases between them. The CDR3 reads CASSPRPGDQVEQFF. Written as DNA, the CDR3 is TGTGCCAGCAGCCCGAGACCGGGAGATCAGGTTGAGCAGTTCTTC.

The chain combines TRBV5-1 with TRBJ2-7; 10 bases fit TRBD1. This CDR3 is 14 amino acids long. Germline CDR1 SGHRS, CDR2 YFSETQ. After removal of 0 bases from V and 6 bases from J, the junction contained 3 bases not matched to a gene. The CDR3 DNA follows: TGCGCCAGCAGCTTGGCCGGGACAGGGGCCGAGCAGTACTTC. Translating it yields CASSLAGTGAEQYF.

J is TRBJ2-1 and V is TRBV7-3; D not certain. V was shortened by 1 base and J by 6 bases, with 4 bases between the two germline ends. Germline loops: CDR1 SGHTA, CDR2 FQGTGA. The CDR3 extends over 12 amino acids. CDR3 sequence reads: CASSLRFNEQFF. The CDR3 bases are TGTGCCAGCAGCTTAAGGTTCAATGAGCAGTTCTTC. The variable domain in full, with the rest retrieved from reference TRBV7-3 and TRBJ2-1, is GAGVSQTPSNKVTEKGKYVELRCDPISGHTALYWYRQSLGQGPEFLIYFQGTGAADDSGLPNDRFFAVRPEGSVSTLKIQRTERGDSAVYLCASSLRFNEQFFGPGTRLTVL.

This CDR3 reads CAWSRLGTEAFF. The CDR3 nucleotides read TGTGCCTGGAGTAGACTGGGAACTGAAGCTTTCTTT. V is TRBV30 and J is TRBJ1-1, with no clear D. V was trimmed by 2 bases and J by 5 bases, leaving 9 bases between them. The CDR3 contains 12 residues. Germline V CDR1 and CDR2: GTSNPN, SVGIG (reference sequence).

V usage is TRBV7-8 and J usage is TRBJ2-3, with D possibly being TRBD1 or TRBD2 (5 bases each). V lost 5 bases and J 2 bases, leaving 14 bases between the germline ends. The germline gives CDR1 SGHVS, CDR2 FQNEAQ. The CDR3 spans 15 residues. The CDR3 is CASSPAGTTTDTQYF. In DNA form, the CDR3 reads TGTGCCAGCAGCCCCGCCGGGACCACCACAGATACGCAGTATTTT.

This clone has a handful of counts. The genes are TRBV6-5 and TRBJ1-2, with TRBD1 identical over 8 bases. CDR1 is MNHEY and CDR2 is SVGAGI in the germline V gene. The V gene end was trimmed by 5 bases and the J gene end by 8 bases; junction bases not matched to a gene: 10. This CDR3 has 14 amino acids. The DNA for the CDR3 is TGTGCCAGCAGTACCGGACAGGGAGTGAGGGGCTACACCTTC. Protein: CASSTGQGVRGYTF.

V usage is TRBV2 and J usage is TRBJ2-2, with TRBD1 identical over 8 bases. CDR3 length equals 14 residues. Germline V gene data show CDR1 as SNHLY and CDR2 as FYNNEI. The junction had 7 bases not matched to a gene; V was cut back by 8 bases and J by 5 bases. CDR3: CASQGTGYTGELFF. DNA for the CDR3: TGTGCCAGCCAGGGGACAGGTTATACCGGGGAGCTGTTTTTT.

V gene TRBV7-8 combines with J gene TRBJ2-3; D ambiguous. From germline, CDR1 is SGHVS and CDR2 FQNEAQ. With 1 base removed from V and 0 bases from J, the gap between germline ends came to 8 bases. This CDR3 region has 15 residues. CDR3: CASSLVPLSTDTQYF. CDR3 nucleotide sequence: TGTGCCAGCAGCTTAGTTCCCCTCAGCACAGATACGCAGTATTTT. Full variable domain (outside the CDR3, taken from reference TRBV7-8 and TRBJ2-3): GAGVSQSPRYKVAKRGQDVALRCDPISGHVSLFWYQQALGQGPEFLTYFQNEAQLDKSGLPSDRFFAERPEGSVSTLKIQRTQQEDSAVYLCASSLVPLSTDTQYFGPGTRLTVL.

V usage is TRBV27 and J usage is TRBJ2-7; tentatively, D is TRBD2 (5 bases). From germline, CDR1 is MNHEY and CDR2 SMNVEV (reference sequence). The CDR3 consists of 13 residues. Trimming shortened V by 8 bases and J by 3 bases, and 14 bases separated the two germline ends. Written as DNA, the CDR3 is TGTGCCAGCCGATCGGGATTTGACTACGAGCAGTACTTC. Protein product: CASRSGFDYEQYF.